This T cell receptor beta chain is drawn from a study of CXCR3-negative and CXCR3-positive naive CD8 T cells. Study background: The libraries yielded around 140 million TRB reads, about 1.5 +/- 0.3 million each.

As for this clonotype: Its matching antigen is unknown.

Germline assignment: CDR1 SNHLY and CDR2 FYNNEI. The CDR3 runs to 12 residues. Study-level points and caveats: Each naive subset displayed comparably high diversity, whereas memory CD8+ cells displayed much lower diversity.

All TRB cDNA libraries came from 5' RACE performed with UMI labels. One entry per CDR3 protein, without DNA, is what TCRdb gives after re-calling the 5' RACE reads. This listing includes over 100,000 distinct CDR3 sequences. Triplicate sorts, approximately 300,000 cells apiece, were made for each CD8+ T cell subset. Naive CD8+ T cells showed a CD45RO-CCR7+CD27+CD95- phenotype. This sequence joins TRBV2 and TRBJ2-1; no DNA is available, so the TRBD1 call from TCRdb remains unchecked. This clonotype was sampled from a human donor in good health. Some clones in this sample may be carry-over from other donors' samples. The sequencing input was naive CXCR3- CD8+ T cells from blood. The subset was: CD45RO-CCR7+CD27+CD95- naive CD8+ T cells lacking CXCR3 (TNR3-). The CDR3 sequence: CASIPRGNEQFF.